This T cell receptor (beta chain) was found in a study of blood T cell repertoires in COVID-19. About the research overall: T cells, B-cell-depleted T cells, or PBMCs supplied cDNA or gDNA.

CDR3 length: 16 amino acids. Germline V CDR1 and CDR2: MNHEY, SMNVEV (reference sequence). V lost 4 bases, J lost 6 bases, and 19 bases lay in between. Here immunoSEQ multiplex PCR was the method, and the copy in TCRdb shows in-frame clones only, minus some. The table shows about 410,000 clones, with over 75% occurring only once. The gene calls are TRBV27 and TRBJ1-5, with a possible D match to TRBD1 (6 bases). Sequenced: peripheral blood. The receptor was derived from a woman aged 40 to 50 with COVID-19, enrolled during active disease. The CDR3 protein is CASSSRQAARGQPQHF. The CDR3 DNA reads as TGTGCCAGCAGTTCCCGACAGGCGGCGCGAGGTCAGCCCCAGCATTTT.